This entry lists 5 T cell receptor beta chains sequenced from one sample in a study of T cell responses to AZD1222 COVID-19 vaccine. Assay: immunoSEQ multiplex PCR; the TCRdb copy retains only in-frame clones and omits some. Here the sample spans around 180,000 clones, 90% to 95% being singletons. The sample consisted of peripheral blood, taken on day 0 of AZD1222 vaccination. The source is an adult in good health.

The chain has TRBV24-1 and TRBJ2-7, with a weak D call TRBD1 (5 bases). CDR1 and CDR2 from the germline V gene are KGHDR and SFDVKD. The CDR3 extends over 14 amino acids. V was pared by 3 bases and J by 2 bases, with 10 bases between. The chain's CDR3 is CATSDPDSPYEQYF. The DNA for the CDR3 is TGTGCCACCAGTGATCCAGACAGCCCCTACGAGCAGTACTTC.

The sample holds one count of this clone. The chain has TRBV7-9 and TRBJ2-7; TRBD2 aligns across 8 bases. After removal of 2 bases from V and 0 bases from J, the junction contained 3 bases not matched to a gene. The CDR3 runs to 15 residues. CDR1 and CDR2 (germline): SEHNR, FQNEAQ (reference sequence). CDR3 nucleotides: TGTGCCAGCAGCTTAATAAGCGGGAGCTCCTACGAGCAGTACTTC. It is translated as CASSLISGSSYEQYF.

This chain connects TRBV7-9 to TRBJ2-7, with D possibly being TRBD1 (6 bases). V shed 5 bases and J shed 1 base, with 15 bases lying between them. The CDR3 is 15 residues long. Looked up from germline, CDR1 is SEHNR and CDR2 is FQNEAQ (reference sequence). CDR3 DNA sequence: TGTGCCAGCAGCCAACACCGGGACACTTCCTACGAGCAGTACTTC. Protein product: CASSQHRDTSYEQYF.

The rearrangement links TRBV4-2 to TRBJ1-1, with a possible D match to TRBD1 (5 bases). The CDR3 consists of 16 residues. Germline V gene sequence: CDR1 LGHNA, CDR2 YNFKEQ. V dropped 0 bases and J dropped 4 bases, with 15 bases sitting between them. CDR3: CASSQDLSGWATEAFF. The CDR3 nucleotides read TGTGCCAGCAGCCAAGATCTATCAGGGTGGGCCACTGAAGCTTTCTTT.

The chain has TRBV6-4 and TRBJ2-5; D is undetermined. Per germline, CDR1 MRHNA and CDR2 SNTAGT. This CDR3 is built from 16 residues. Trimming removed 4 bases at V and 1 base at J, with 16 bases between. CDR3 coding DNA: TGTGCCAGCAGTGTCGTCCTGACCCCGGGCCAAGAGACCCAGTACTTC. It codes for CASSVVLTPGQETQYF.